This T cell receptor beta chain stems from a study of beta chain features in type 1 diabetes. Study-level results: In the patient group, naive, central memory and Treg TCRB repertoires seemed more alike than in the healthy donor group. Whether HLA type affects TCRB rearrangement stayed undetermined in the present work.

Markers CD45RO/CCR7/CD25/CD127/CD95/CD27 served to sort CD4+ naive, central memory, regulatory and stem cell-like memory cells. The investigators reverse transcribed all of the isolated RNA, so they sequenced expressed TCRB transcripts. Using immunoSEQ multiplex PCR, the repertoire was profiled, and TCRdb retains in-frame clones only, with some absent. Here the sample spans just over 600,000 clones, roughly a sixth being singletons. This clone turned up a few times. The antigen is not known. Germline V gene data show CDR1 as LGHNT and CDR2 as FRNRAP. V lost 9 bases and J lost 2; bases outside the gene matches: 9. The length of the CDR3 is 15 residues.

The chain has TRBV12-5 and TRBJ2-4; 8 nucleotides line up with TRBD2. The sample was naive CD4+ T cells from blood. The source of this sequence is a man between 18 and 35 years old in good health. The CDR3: CASATAGGPKNIQYF. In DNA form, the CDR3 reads TGTGCTAGCGCCACGGCGGGGGGCCCCAAAAACATTCAGTACTTC.